One T cell receptor beta chain is described in this entry. The sample originates from a study of PD-1 and CTLA-4 blockade in melanoma. This CDR3 has 12 amino acids. With 3 bases removed from V and 9 bases from J, the gap between germline ends came to 9 bases. Germline loops: CDR1 LNHNV, CDR2 YYDKDF (reference sequence). The table came from immunoSEQ multiplex PCR; TCRdb's copy has only in-frame clones and leaves some out. The sample has tens of thousands of clones; approximately 88% are singletons. The chain has TRBV15 and TRBJ2-1, with D unclear. The clonotype comes from a human donor with melanoma. Sample: CD8+ T cells from peripheral blood, taken before anti-PD-1 treatment. This chain's CDR3 is CATSSGLGEQFF. The CDR3, as DNA: TGTGCCACCAGCAGCGGGCTGGGTGAGCAGTTCTTC.